This T cell receptor (beta chain) was identified in a study of blood T cell repertoires in COVID-19. Clones were sequenced by immunoSEQ multiplex PCR, and TCRdb holds only the in-frame ones, with some missing. The sample gives 250,000 or so clones, around 86% of which show up once; approximately 3% is in the top ten. The CDR3 is 15 amino acids. The source of this sequence is a woman in her 30s with active or convalescent COVID-19. Sequencing used peripheral blood. The chain uses TRBV21-1 and TRBJ1-4; TRBD1, the D gene given by the table, was not confirmed from the DNA. TRBV21-1 is listed as a pseudogene. CDR3 loop: CASSNYGGGDEKLFF. In DNA, the CDR3 is TGTGCCAGCAGCAATTACGGAGGGGGCGATGAAAAACTGTTTTTT.